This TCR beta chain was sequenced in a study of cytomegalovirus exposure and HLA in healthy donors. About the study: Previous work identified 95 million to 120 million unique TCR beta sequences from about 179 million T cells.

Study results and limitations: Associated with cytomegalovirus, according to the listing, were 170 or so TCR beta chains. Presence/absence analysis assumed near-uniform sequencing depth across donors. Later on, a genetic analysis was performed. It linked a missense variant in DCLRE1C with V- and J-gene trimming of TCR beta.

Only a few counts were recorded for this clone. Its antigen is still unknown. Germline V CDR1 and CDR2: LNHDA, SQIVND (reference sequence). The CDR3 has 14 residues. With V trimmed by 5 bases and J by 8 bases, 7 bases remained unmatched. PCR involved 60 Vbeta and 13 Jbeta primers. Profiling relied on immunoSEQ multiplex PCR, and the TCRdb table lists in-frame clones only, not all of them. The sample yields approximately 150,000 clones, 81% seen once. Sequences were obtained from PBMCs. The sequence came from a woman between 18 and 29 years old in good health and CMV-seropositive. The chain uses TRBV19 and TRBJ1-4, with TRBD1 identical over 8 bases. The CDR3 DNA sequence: TGTGCCAGTAGTCCTGGACAGGGTGGAGAAAAACTGTTTTTT. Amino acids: CASSPGQGGEKLFF.